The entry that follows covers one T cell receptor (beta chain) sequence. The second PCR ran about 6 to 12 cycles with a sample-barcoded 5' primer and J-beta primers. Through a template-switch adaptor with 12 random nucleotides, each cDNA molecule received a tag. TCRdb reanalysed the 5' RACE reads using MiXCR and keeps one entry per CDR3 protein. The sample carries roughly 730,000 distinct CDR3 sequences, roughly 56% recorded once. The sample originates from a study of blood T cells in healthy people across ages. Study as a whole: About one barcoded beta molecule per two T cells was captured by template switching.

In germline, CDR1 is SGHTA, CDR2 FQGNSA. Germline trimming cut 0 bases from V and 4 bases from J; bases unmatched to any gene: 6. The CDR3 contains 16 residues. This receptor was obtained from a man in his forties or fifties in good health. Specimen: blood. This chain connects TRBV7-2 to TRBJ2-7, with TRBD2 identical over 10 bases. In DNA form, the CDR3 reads TGTGCCAGCAGCTTAGCTCTAGCGGGAGTATTGTACGAGCAGTACTTC. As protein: CASSLALAGVLYEQYF.